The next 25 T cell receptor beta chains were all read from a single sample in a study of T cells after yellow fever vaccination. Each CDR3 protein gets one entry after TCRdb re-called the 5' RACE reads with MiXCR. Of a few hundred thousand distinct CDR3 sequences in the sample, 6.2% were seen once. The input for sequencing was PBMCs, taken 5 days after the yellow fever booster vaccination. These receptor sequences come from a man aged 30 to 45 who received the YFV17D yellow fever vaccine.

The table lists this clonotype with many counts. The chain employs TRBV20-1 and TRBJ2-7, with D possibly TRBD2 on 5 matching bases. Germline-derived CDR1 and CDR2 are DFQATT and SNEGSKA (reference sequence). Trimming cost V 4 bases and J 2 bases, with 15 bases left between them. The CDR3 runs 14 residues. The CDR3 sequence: CSATSNRGTYEQYF. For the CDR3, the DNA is TGCAGTGCTACTAGCAACCGAGGCACCTACGAGCAGTACTTC.

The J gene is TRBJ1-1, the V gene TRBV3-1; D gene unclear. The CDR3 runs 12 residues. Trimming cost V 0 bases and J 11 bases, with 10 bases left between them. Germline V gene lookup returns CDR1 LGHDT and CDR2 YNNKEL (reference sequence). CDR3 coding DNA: TGTGCCAGCAGCCAAGATTCAGTAGAGGCTTTCTTT. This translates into CASSQDSVEAFF.

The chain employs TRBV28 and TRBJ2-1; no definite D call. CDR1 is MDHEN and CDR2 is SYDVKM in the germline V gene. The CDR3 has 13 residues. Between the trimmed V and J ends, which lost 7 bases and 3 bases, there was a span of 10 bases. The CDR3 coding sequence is TGTGCCAGCACTCGAGGAGACTACAATGAGCAGTTCTTC. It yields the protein CASTRGDYNEQFF.

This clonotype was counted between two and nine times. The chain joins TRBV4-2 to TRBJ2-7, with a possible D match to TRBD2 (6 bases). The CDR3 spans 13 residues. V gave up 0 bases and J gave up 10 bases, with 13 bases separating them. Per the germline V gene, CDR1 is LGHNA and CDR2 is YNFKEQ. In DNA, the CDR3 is TGTGCCAGCAGCCAAGATTTTGCGGGAATACAGTACTTC. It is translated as CASSQDFAGIQYF.

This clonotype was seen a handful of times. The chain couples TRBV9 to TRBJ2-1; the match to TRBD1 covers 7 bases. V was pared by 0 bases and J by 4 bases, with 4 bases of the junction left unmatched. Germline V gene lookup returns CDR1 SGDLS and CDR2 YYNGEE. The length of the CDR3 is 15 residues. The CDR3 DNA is TGTGCCAGCAGCGTAGAAGGGGACAGATACAATGAGCAGTTCTTC. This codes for CASSVEGDRYNEQFF.

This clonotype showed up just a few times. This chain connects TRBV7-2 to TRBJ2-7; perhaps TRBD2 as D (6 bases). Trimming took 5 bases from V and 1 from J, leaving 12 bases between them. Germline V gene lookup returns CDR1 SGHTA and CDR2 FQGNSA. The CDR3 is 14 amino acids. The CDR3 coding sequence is TGTGCCAGCAGCGCGGCCGGGACTTCCTACGAGCAGTACTTC. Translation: CASSAAGTSYEQYF.

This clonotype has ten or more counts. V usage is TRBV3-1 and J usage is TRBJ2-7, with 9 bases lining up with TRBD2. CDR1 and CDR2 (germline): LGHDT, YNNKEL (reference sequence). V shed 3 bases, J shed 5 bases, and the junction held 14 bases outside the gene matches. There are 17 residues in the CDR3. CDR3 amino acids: CASSQSKRTSDSDEQYF. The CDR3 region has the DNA TGTGCCAGCAGCCAGAGCAAGAGGACTAGCGATAGTGACGAGCAGTACTTC.

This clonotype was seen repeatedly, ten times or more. Written as DNA, the CDR3 is TGTGCCTCCCGCAAAGGGGTGGACGGGGAGCTGTTTTTT. Amino acids: CASRKGVDGELFF. The V call is TRBV15, the J call TRBJ2-2; D might be TRBD1 (5 bases). The CDR3 sequence is 13 residues long. In germline, CDR1 is LNHNV, CDR2 YYDKDF (reference sequence). V lost 11 bases and J lost 7, with 17 bases in between. The full variable domain, with the rest looked up from reference TRBV15 and TRBJ2-2, is DAMVIQNPRYQVTQFGKPVTLSCSQTLNHNVMYWYQQKSSQAPKLLFHYYDKDFNNEADTPDNFQSRRPNTSFCFLDIRSPGLGDTAMYLCASRKGVDGELFFGEGSRLTVL.

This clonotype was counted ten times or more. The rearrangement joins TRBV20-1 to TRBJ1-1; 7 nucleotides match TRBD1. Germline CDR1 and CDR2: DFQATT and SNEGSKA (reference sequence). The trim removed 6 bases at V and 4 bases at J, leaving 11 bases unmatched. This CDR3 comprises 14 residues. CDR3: CSALPEGAGTEAFF. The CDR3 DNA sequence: TGCAGTGCCCTCCCCGAGGGGGCCGGCACTGAAGCTTTCTTT.

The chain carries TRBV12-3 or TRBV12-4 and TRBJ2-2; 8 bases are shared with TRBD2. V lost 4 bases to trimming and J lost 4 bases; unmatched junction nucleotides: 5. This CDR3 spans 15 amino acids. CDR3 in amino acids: CASSWGSGATGELFF. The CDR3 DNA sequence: TGTGCCAGCAGTTGGGGTAGCGGGGCCACCGGGGAGCTGTTTTTT.

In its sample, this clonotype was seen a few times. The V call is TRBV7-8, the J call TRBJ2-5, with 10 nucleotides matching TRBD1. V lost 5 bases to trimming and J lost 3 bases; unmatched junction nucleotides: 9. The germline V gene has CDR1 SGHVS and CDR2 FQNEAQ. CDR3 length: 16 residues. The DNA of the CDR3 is TGTGCCAGCAGCCACCGGGGGGGACAGGGGAAAGAGACCCAGTACTTC. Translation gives CASSHRGGQGKETQYF.

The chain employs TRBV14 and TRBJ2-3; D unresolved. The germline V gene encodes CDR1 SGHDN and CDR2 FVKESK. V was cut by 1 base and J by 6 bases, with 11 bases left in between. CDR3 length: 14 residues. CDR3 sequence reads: CASSQVENGDTQYF. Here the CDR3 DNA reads TGTGCCAGCAGCCAAGTGGAAAACGGGGATACGCAGTATTTT.

The CDR3, as DNA: TGTGCCAGCAGCTTGGGAGGACTCTACAATGAGCAGTTCTTC. It specifies CASSLGGLYNEQFF. The V call is TRBV5-5, the J call TRBJ2-1; D perhaps matches TRBD2 (5 bases). CDR1 is SGHKS, CDR2 YYEKEE, per germline (reference sequence). The CDR3 sequence is 14 residues long. The V gene lost 0 bases and the J gene lost 3 bases, with 7 bases spanning the gap.

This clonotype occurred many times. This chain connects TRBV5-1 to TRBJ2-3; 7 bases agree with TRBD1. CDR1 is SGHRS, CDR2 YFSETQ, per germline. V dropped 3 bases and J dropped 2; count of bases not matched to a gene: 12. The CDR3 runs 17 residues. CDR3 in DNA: TGCGCCAGCAGCTCCCCCCGCGACAGGGTAAACACAGATACGCAGTATTTT. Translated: CASSSPRDRVNTDTQYF.

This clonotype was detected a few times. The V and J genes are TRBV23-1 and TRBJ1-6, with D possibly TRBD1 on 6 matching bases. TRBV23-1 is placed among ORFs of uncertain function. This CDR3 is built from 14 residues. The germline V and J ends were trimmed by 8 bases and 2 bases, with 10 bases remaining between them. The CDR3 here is CASSGGPYNSPLHF. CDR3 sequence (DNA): TGCGCCAGCTCCGGGGGCCCCTATAATTCACCCCTCCACTTT.

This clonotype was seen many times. CDR3 loop: CASSLRTGGSSYNEQFF. The DNA for the CDR3 is TGTGCCAGCAGCTTGAGGACGGGAGGGAGCTCCTACAATGAGCAGTTCTTC. The rearrangement uses TRBV5-5 and TRBJ2-1; 8 bases map to TRBD2. V shed 1 base and J 0 bases; nucleotides not matched to a gene: 6. The CDR3 is 17 residues long. Germline assignment: CDR1 SGHKS and CDR2 YYEKEE (reference sequence).

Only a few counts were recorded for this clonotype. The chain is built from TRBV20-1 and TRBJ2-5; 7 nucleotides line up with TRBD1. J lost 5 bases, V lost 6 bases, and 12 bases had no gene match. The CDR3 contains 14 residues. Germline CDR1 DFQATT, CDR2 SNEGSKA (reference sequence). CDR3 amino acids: CSAPLTGAGETQYF. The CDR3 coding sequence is TGCAGTGCCCCCCTTACAGGGGCAGGGGAGACCCAGTACTTC.

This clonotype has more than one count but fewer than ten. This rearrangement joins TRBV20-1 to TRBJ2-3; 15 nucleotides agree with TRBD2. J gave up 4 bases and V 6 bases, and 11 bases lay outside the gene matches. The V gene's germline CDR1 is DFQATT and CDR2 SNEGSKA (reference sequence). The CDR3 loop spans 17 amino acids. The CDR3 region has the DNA TGCAGTGCACCGGGACTAGCGGGAGGAGATACCCCAGATACGCAGTATTTT. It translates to CSAPGLAGGDTPDTQYF.

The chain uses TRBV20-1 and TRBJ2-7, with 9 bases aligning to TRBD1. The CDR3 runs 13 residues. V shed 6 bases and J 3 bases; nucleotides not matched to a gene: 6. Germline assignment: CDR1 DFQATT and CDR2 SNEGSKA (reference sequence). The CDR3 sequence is CSAIPGQGYEQYF. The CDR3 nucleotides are TGCAGTGCCATCCCGGGACAGGGCTACGAGCAGTACTTC.

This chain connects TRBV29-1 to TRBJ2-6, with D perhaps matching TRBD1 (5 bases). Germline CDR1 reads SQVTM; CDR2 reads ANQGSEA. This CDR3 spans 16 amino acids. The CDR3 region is CSAVGAGISGANVLTF. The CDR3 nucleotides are TGCAGTGCCGTTGGGGCAGGGATCTCTGGGGCCAACGTCCTGACTTTC.

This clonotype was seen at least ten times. Here the CDR3 reads CASATGTETQQYF. The DNA for the CDR3 is TGTGCCAGTGCTACCGGGACAGAGACTCAGCAGTACTTC. The chain has TRBV7-2 and TRBJ2-7; 7 bases align to TRBD1. CDR1 and CDR2 from the germline V gene are SGHTA and FQGNSA. The CDR3 is 13 residues long. Trimming at V came to 9 bases and at J to 8 bases, leaving 13 bases not matched to a gene.

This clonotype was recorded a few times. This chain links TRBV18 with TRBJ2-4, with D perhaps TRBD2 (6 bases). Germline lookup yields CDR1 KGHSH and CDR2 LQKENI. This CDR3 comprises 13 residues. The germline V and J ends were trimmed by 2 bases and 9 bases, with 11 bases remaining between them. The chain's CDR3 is CASSPVGGGIQYF. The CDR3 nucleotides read TGTGCCAGCTCACCAGTGGGAGGAGGCATTCAGTACTTC.

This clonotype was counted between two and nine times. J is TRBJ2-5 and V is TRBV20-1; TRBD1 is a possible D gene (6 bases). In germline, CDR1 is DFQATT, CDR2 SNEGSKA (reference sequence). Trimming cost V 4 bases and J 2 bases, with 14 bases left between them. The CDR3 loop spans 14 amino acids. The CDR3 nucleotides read TGCAGTGCTAAGATTGGGGGCAAACAAGAGACCCAGTACTTC. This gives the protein CSAKIGGKQETQYF.

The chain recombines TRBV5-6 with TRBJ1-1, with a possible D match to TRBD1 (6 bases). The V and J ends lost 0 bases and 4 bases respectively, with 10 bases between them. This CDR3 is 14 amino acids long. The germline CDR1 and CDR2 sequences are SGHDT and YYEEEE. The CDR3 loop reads CASSLGWGATEAFF. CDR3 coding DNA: TGTGCCAGCAGCTTGGGGTGGGGGGCCACTGAAGCTTTCTTT.

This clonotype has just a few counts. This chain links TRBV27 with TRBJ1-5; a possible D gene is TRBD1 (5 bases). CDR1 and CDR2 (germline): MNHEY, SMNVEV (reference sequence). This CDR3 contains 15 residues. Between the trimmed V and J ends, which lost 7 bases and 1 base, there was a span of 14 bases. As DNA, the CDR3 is TGTGCCAGCATGCCCCGGGACGCCAGCAATCAGCCCCAGCATTTT. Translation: CASMPRDASNQPQHF.